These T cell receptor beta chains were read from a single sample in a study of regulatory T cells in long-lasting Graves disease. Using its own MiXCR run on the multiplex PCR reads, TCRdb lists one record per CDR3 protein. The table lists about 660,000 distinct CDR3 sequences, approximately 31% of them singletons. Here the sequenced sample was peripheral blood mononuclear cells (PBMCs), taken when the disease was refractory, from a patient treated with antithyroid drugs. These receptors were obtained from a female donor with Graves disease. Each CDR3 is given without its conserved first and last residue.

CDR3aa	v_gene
ASSIDLQGRSRAF	TRBV19
ASSIWPGQEPTGELF	TRBV19
ASIVGGANKEAF	TRBV27
ASSFGGGGELF	TRBV11-3
ASSLFGSLGETQY	TRBV5-1
SARAGAGGYNQPQH	TRBV20-1
ASSTLTDTEAF	TRBV5-1
ASSHRDRIYEQY	TRBV7-9
ASSQTWGSETQY	TRBV7-9
ASSEASGPGQETQY	TRBV6-1
ASTYGGAGSNQPQH	TRBV6-2/TRBV6-3
ASSAAGTPEAF	TRBV5-8
SARGGYTEAF	TRBV20-1
SVEGFNTGELF	TRBV29-1
ASTGPREETQY	TRBV11-2
AILDRAGYGYT	TRBV19